This T cell receptor (beta chain) was identified during a study of shared clonotypes between healthy human individuals. Data came from immunoSEQ multiplex PCR; TCRdb stores just in-frame clones and leaves some out. The repertoire has around 480,000 clones, 60% to 80% of them found once; the top ten carry roughly an eighth. Per the germline V gene, CDR1 is SGHTA and CDR2 is FQGTGA. The CDR3 is 14 residues long. With 2 bases removed from V and 0 bases from J, the gap between germline ends came to 8 bases. Sequenced input: PBMCs. V and J are TRBV7-3 and TRBJ2-7; no reliable D call. This clonotype originated in a woman between 40 and 55 years old in good health. Some clones in this sample may be carry-over from other donors' samples. The CDR3 DNA reads as TGTGCCAGCAGCTTAGTTGGAAGCTCCTACGAGCAGTACTTC. Translation gives CASSLVGSSYEQYF.